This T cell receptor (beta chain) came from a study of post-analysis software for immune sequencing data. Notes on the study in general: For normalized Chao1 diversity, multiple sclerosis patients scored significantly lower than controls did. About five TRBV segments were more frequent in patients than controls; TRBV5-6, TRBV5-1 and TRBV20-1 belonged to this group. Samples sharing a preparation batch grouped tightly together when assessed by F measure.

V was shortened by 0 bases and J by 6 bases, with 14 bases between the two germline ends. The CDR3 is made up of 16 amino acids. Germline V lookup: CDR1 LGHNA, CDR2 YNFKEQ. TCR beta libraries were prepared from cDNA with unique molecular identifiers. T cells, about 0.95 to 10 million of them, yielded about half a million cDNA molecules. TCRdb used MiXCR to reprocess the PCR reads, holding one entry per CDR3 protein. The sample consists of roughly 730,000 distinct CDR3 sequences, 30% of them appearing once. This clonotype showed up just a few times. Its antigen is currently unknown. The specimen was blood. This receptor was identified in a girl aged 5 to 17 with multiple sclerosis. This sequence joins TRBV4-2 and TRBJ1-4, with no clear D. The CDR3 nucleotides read TGTGCCAGCAGCCAAGATGGCCGAGGAGGAGATGAAAAACTGTTTTTT. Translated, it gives CASSQDGRGGDEKLFF.